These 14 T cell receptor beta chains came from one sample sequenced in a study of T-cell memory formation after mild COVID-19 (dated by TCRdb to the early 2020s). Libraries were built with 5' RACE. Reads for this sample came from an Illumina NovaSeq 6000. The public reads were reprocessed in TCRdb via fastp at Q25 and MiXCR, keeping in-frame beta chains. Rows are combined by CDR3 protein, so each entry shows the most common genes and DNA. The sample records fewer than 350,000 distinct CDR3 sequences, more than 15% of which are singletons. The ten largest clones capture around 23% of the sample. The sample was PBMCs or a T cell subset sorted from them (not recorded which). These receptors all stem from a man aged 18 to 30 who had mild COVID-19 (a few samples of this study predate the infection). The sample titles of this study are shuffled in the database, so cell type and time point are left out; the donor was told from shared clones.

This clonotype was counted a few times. DNA for the CDR3: TGCAGCGTTGAGAGCAGGGCTAGAGGAAACACCATATATTTT. Translation gives CSVESRARGNTIYF. The chain has TRBV29-1 and TRBJ1-3, with D perhaps matching TRBD1 (5 bases). Between the trimmed V and J ends, which lost 3 bases and 4 bases, there was a span of 13 bases. Germline V gene sequence: CDR1 SQVTM, CDR2 ANQGSEA. This CDR3 has 14 residues.

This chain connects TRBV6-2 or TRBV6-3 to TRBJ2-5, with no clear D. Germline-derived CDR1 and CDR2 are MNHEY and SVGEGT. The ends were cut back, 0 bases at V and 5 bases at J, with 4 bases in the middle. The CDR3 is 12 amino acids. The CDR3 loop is CASSYSVETQYF. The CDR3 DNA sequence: TGTGCCAGCAGTTACTCGGTTGAGACCCAGTACTTC.

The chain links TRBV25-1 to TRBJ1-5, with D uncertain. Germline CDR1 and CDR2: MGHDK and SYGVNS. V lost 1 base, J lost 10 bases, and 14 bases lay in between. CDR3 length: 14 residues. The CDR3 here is CASSESGLLGPQHF. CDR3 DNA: TGTGCCAGCAGTGAATCCGGCTTGCTAGGACCCCAGCATTTT.

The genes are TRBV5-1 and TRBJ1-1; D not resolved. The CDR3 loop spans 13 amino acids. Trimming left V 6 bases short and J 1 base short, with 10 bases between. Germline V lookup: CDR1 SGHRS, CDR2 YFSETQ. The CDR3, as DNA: TGCGCCAGCACGGATGGCCAGAACACTGAAGCTTTCTTT. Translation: CASTDGQNTEAFF. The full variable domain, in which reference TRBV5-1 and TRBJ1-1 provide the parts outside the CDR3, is KAGVTQTPRYLIKTRGQQVTLSCSPISGHRSVSWYQQTPGQGLQFLFEYFSETQRNKGNFPGRFSGRQFSNSRSEMNVSTLELGDSALYLCASTDGQNTEAFFGQGTRLTVV.

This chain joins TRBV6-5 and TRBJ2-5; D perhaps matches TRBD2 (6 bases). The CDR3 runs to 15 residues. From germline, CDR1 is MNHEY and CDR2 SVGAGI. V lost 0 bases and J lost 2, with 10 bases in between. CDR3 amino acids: CASSYSGGVQETQYF. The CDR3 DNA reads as TGTGCCAGCAGTTACTCCGGCGGGGTACAAGAGACCCAGTACTTC.

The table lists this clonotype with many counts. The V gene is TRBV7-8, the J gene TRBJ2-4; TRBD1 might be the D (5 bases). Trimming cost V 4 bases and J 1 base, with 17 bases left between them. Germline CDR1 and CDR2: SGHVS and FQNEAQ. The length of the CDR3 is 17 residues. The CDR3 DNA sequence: TGTGCCAGCAGCTCGAACCCAGGGCTGGCGGCCAAAAACATTCAGTACTTC. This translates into CASSSNPGLAAKNIQYF. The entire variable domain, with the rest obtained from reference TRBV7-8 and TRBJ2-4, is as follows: GAGVSQSPRYKVAKRGQDVALRCDPISGHVSLFWYQQALGQGPEFLTYFQNEAQLDKSGLPSDRFFAERPEGSVSTLKIQRTQQEDSAVYLCASSSNPGLAAKNIQYFGAGTRLSVL.

CDR3 sequence (DNA): TGCAGCGTTGAAGTAGCCGGGACACTCACCGGGGAGCTGTTTTTT. Translated, it gives CSVEVAGTLTGELFF. This chain uses TRBV29-1 with TRBJ2-2; a weak D match, TRBD1 (6 bases). From germline, CDR1 is SQVTM and CDR2 ANQGSEA. Trimming cost V 1 base and J 4 bases, with 13 bases left between them. The CDR3 sequence is 15 residues long.

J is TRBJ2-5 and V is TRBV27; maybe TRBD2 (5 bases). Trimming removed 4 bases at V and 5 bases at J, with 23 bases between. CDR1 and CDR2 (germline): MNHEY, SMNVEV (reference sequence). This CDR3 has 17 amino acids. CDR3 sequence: CASSSSVGVRVGETQYF. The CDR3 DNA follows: TGTGCCAGCAGTTCGAGTGTCGGAGTGCGGGTGGGGGAGACCCAGTACTTC.

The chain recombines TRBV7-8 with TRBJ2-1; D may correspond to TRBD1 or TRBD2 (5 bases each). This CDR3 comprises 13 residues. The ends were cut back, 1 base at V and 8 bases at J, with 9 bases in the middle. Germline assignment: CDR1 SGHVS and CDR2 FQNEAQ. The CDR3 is CASSLGGSDEQFF. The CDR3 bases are TGTGCCAGCAGCTTAGGGGGGTCGGATGAGCAGTTCTTC.

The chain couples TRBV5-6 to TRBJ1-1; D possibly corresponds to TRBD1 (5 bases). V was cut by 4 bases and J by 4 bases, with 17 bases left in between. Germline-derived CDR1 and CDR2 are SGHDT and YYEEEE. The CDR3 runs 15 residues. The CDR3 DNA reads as TGTGCCAGCAGCCTGGGGGGGAACCGGGGCACTGAAGCTTTCTTT. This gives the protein CASSLGGNRGTEAFF. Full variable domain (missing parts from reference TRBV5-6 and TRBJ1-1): DAGVTQSPTHLIKTRGQQVTLRCSPKSGHDTVSWYQQALGQGPQFIFQYYEEEERQRGNFPDRFSGHQFPNYSSELNVNALLLGDSALYLCASSLGGNRGTEAFFGQGTRLTVV.

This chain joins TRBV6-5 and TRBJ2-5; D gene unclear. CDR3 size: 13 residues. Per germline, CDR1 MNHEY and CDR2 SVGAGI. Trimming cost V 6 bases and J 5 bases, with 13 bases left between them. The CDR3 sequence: CASRAVDDETQYF. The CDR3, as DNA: TGTGCCAGCAGGGCGGTGGACGACGAGACCCAGTACTTC.

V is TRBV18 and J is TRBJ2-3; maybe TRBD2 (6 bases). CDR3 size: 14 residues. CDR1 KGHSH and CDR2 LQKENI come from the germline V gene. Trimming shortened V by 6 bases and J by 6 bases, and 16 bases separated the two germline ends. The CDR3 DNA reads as TGTGCCAGCTCTACGGAGGGGACTTCGGATACGCAGTATTTT. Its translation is CASSTEGTSDTQYF. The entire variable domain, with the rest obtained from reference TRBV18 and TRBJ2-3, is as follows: NAGVMQNPRHLVRRRGQEARLRCSPMKGHSHVYWYRQLPEEGLKFMVYLQKENIIDESGMPKERFSAEFPKEGPSILRIQQVVRGDSAAYFCASSTEGTSDTQYFGPGTRLTVL.

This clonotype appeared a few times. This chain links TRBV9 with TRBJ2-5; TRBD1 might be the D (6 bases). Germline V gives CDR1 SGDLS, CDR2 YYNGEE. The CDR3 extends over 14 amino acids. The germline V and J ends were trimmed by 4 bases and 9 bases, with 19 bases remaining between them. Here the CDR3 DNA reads TGTGCCAGCAGCTCCACTGCGAGAGAGGGGGCCCAGTACTTC. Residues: CASSSTAREGAQYF.

DNA of the CDR3: TGTGCCTGTTCCGGGGAGGGGAAAAGCTATGGCTACACCTTC. It is translated as CACSGEGKSYGYTF. The gene calls are TRBV30 and TRBJ1-2; maybe TRBD1 (5 bases). From germline, CDR1 is GTSNPN and CDR2 SVGIG (reference sequence). The CDR3 totals 14 residues. V was pared by 6 bases and J by 4 bases, with 18 bases between. The full variable domain, rest sourced from reference TRBV30 and TRBJ1-2, is SQTIHQWPATLVQPVGSPLSLECTVEGTSNPNLYWYRQAAGRGLQLLFYSVGIGQISSEVPQNLSASRPQDRQFILSSKKLLLSDSGFYLCACSGEGKSYGYTFGSGTRLTVV.